This is a list of T cell receptor beta chains from one sample in a study of technical replicates of blood from several donors. Sequenced by immunoSEQ multiplex PCR; TCRdb stores in-frame clones only, minus some. This repertoire shows about 14,000 clones, 75% to 90% found once; its top ten account for roughly an eighth. Sequencing was performed on PBMCs. These receptors were obtained from a human donor in good health. The CDR3 runs from the conserved cysteine through the conserved F or W. The D gene is left open where the match is weak. A row's size may be missing; if present it is once, few, many or a size class.

d_gene: TRBD2; v_gene: TRBV30; j_gene: TRBJ2-7; abundance: few; CDR3aa: CAWSSPAASGPPYEQYF; CDR3nt: TGTGCCTGGAGTTCCCCCGCCGCTAGCGGGCCACCCTACGAGCAGTACTTC
d_gene: TRBD2; v_gene: TRBV27; j_gene: TRBJ2-7; abundance: medium-sized; CDR3aa: CASSWSGMSSYEQYF; CDR3nt: TGTGCCAGCAGTTGGAGCGGGATGAGCTCCTACGAGCAGTACTTC
d_gene: TRBD1; v_gene: TRBV15; j_gene: TRBJ1-1; abundance: .; CDR3aa: CATSRQGQGLAEAFF; CDR3nt: TGTGCCACCAGCAGACAGGGACAGGGTCTCGCTGAAGCTTTCTTT
d_gene: .; v_gene: TRBV30; j_gene: TRBJ2-2; abundance: .; CDR3aa: CAWRGAILNTGELFF; CDR3nt: TGTGCCTGGAGAGGGGCTATCCTGAACACCGGGGAGCTGTTTTTT
d_gene: .; v_gene: TRBV27; j_gene: TRBJ1-5; abundance: few; CDR3aa: CASSFPQSNQPQHF; CDR3nt: TGTGCCAGCAGTTTCCCGCAGAGCAATCAGCCCCAGCATTTT
d_gene: TRBD1; v_gene: TRBV19; j_gene: TRBJ1-5; abundance: .; CDR3aa: CASTSPGQGFVQPQHF; CDR3nt: TGTGCCAGTACCTCCCCGGGACAGGGGTTTGTTCAGCCCCAGCATTTT
d_gene: .; v_gene: TRBV7-2; j_gene: TRBJ2-5; abundance: .; CDR3aa: CASSMGLGSKTQYF; CDR3nt: TGTGCCAGCAGTATGGGCCTTGGGTCGAAGACCCAGTACTTC
d_gene: .; v_gene: TRBV28; j_gene: TRBJ2-7; abundance: few; CDR3aa: CASSGPGARGYEQYF; CDR3nt: TGTGCCAGCAGTGGTCCGGGGGCGCGGGGGTACGAGCAGTACTTC
d_gene: TRBD1; v_gene: TRBV7-8; j_gene: TRBJ1-4; abundance: .; CDR3aa: CASSLGQGNNEKLFF; CDR3nt: TGTGCCAGCAGCTTGGGACAGGGGAATAATGAAAAACTGTTTTTT
d_gene: TRBD1; v_gene: TRBV28; j_gene: TRBJ1-3; abundance: .; CDR3aa: CASNPGGGNTIYF; CDR3nt: TGTGCCAGCAACCCAGGGGGAGGAAACACCATATATTTT
d_gene: TRBD2; v_gene: TRBV2; j_gene: TRBJ2-5; abundance: .; CDR3aa: CASSEGGALAVQETQYF; CDR3nt: TGTGCCAGCAGTGAAGGTGGGGCACTAGCGGTGCAAGAGACCCAGTACTTC
d_gene: .; v_gene: TRBV9; j_gene: TRBJ2-3; abundance: .; CDR3aa: CASSVQPGGTDTQYF; CDR3nt: TGTGCCAGCAGCGTACAGCCTGGGGGGACAGATACGCAGTATTTT
d_gene: TRBD2; v_gene: TRBV25-1; j_gene: TRBJ2-7; abundance: .; CDR3aa: CAPPGGLSYEQYF; CDR3nt: TGTGCCCCCCCGGGGGGTTTGTCCTACGAGCAGTACTTC
d_gene: TRBD1; v_gene: TRBV5-1; j_gene: TRBJ2-3; abundance: .; CDR3aa: CASSLAAGGGLESDTQYF; CDR3nt: TGCGCCAGCAGCTTGGCCGCAGGGGGCGGGTTAGAATCAGATACGCAGTATTTT
d_gene: .; v_gene: TRBV13; j_gene: TRBJ2-2; abundance: .; CDR3aa: CASSFGGLITGELFF; CDR3nt: TGTGCCAGCAGCTTTGGAGGGTTGATCACCGGGGAGCTGTTTTTT
d_gene: TRBD2; v_gene: TRBV6-1; j_gene: TRBJ2-1; abundance: .; CDR3aa: CASSGSLADNEQFF; CDR3nt: TGTGCCAGCAGTGGTTCACTAGCGGACAATGAGCAGTTCTTC
d_gene: .; v_gene: TRBV18; j_gene: TRBJ1-1; abundance: .; CDR3aa: CASSRVSDTEAFF; CDR3nt: TGTGCCAGCTCACGGGTAAGCGACACTGAAGCTTTCTTT
d_gene: TRBD2; v_gene: TRBV5-1; j_gene: TRBJ2-3; abundance: .; CDR3aa: CASSLEGLAGRTDTQYF; CDR3nt: TGCGCCAGCAGCTTGGAGGGACTAGCGGGACGCACAGATACGCAGTATTTT
d_gene: TRBD2; v_gene: TRBV19; j_gene: TRBJ2-1; abundance: .; CDR3aa: CASSIDLASGSYNEQFF; CDR3nt: TGTGCCAGTAGTATAGATCTGGCTAGCGGCAGCTACAATGAGCAGTTCTTC
d_gene: TRBD2; v_gene: TRBV9; j_gene: TRBJ2-5; abundance: .; CDR3aa: CASSVGTTRDQYF; CDR3nt: TGTGCCAGCAGCGTTGGGACTACCAGAGACCAGTACTTC
d_gene: TRBD2; v_gene: TRBV30; j_gene: TRBJ2-1; abundance: .; CDR3aa: CAWRRSNSLAGGYNEQFF; CDR3nt: TGTGCCTGGAGAAGATCTAATAGCCTAGCGGGAGGGTACAATGAGCAGTTCTTC
d_gene: .; v_gene: TRBV6-6; j_gene: TRBJ2-5; abundance: .; CDR3aa: CASMAPQETQYF; CDR3nt: TGTGCCAGCATGGCACCTCAAGAGACCCAGTACTTC
d_gene: .; v_gene: TRBV6-6; j_gene: TRBJ1-2; abundance: .; CDR3aa: CATLAGGGRPDGYTF; CDR3nt: TGTGCCACCCTAGCCGGGGGGGGGCGCCCCGATGGCTACACCTTC
d_gene: .; v_gene: TRBV7-6; j_gene: TRBJ2-1; abundance: .; CDR3aa: CASTGGGLGEQFF; CDR3nt: TGTGCCAGCACTGGAGGAGGTTTGGGTGAGCAGTTCTTC
d_gene: .; v_gene: TRBV5-6; j_gene: TRBJ2-1; abundance: .; CDR3aa: CASSFSNEQFF; CDR3nt: TGTGCCAGCAGCTTCTCCAATGAGCAGTTCTTC
d_gene: TRBD1; v_gene: TRBV19; j_gene: TRBJ1-4; abundance: .; CDR3aa: CASSLDPLTGGATNEKLFF; CDR3nt: TGTGCCAGTAGTCTCGACCCTCTGACAGGGGGCGCGACTAATGAAAAACTGTTTTTT
d_gene: .; v_gene: TRBV11-1; j_gene: TRBJ2-7; abundance: .; CDR3aa: CASSALAGANSYEQYF; CDR3nt: TGTGCCAGCAGCGCACTGGCGGGGGCGAACTCCTACGAGCAGTACTTC
d_gene: TRBD1; v_gene: TRBV28; j_gene: TRBJ2-1; abundance: .; CDR3aa: CASSLDRGSSYNEQFF; CDR3nt: TGTGCCAGCAGTTTAGACAGGGGGAGCTCCTACAATGAGCAGTTCTTC
d_gene: .; v_gene: TRBV6-5; j_gene: TRBJ1-1; abundance: .; CDR3aa: CASSYYRETEAFF; CDR3nt: TGTGCCAGCAGTTACTACAGGGAAACTGAAGCTTTCTTT
d_gene: .; v_gene: TRBV29-1; j_gene: TRBJ2-5; abundance: .; CDR3aa: CSVEIGGQETQYF; CDR3nt: TGCAGCGTTGAAATCGGTGGGCAGGAGACCCAGTACTTC
d_gene: .; v_gene: TRBV6-5; j_gene: TRBJ1-5; abundance: once; CDR3aa: CASSYLGGNQPQHF; CDR3nt: TGTGCCAGCAGTTATCTCGGGGGGAATCAGCCCCAGCATTTT
d_gene: TRBD2; v_gene: TRBV28; j_gene: TRBJ2-4; abundance: .; CDR3aa: CASSLAGTSGGLAKNIQYF; CDR3nt: TGTGCCAGCAGTTTAGCCGGGACTAGCGGGGGGCTAGCCAAAAACATTCAGTACTTC
d_gene: TRBD2; v_gene: TRBV7-7; j_gene: TRBJ2-1; abundance: .; CDR3aa: CASTLSTLKLAGVRNEQFF; CDR3nt: TGTGCCAGCACCCTTAGTACCTTAAAACTAGCGGGGGTACGGAATGAGCAGTTCTTC
d_gene: .; v_gene: TRBV15; j_gene: TRBJ2-3; abundance: .; CDR3aa: CATSRDVPSADTQYF; CDR3nt: TGTGCCACCAGCAGAGACGTCCCTTCGGCAGATACGCAGTATTTT
d_gene: TRBD1; v_gene: TRBV28; j_gene: TRBJ2-2; abundance: .; CDR3aa: CASSETGTGYTGELFF; CDR3nt: TGTGCCAGCAGTGAGACCGGGACAGGGTACACCGGGGAGCTGTTTTTT
d_gene: TRBD1; v_gene: TRBV11-1; j_gene: TRBJ1-4; abundance: .; CDR3aa: CASSFQGGAREKLFF; CDR3nt: TGTGCCAGCAGCTTCCAAGGGGGCGCAAGAGAAAAACTGTTTTTT
d_gene: TRBD2; v_gene: TRBV11-2; j_gene: TRBJ2-5; abundance: .; CDR3aa: CASSLGASGSQETQYF; CDR3nt: TGTGCCAGCAGCTTAGGGGCTAGCGGGAGTCAAGAGACCCAGTACTTC
d_gene: .; v_gene: TRBV6-6; j_gene: TRBJ1-1; abundance: .; CDR3aa: CASSYQARGNTEAFF; CDR3nt: TGTGCCAGCAGTTACCAGGCCAGGGGGAACACTGAAGCTTTCTTT
d_gene: TRBD1; v_gene: TRBV19; j_gene: TRBJ1-3; abundance: .; CDR3aa: CASSLGQGRPGNTIYF; CDR3nt: TGTGCCAGTAGTCTCGGACAGGGACGACCTGGAAACACCATATATTTT
d_gene: TRBD1; v_gene: TRBV7-3; j_gene: TRBJ2-1; abundance: .; CDR3aa: CASSLGQGNNEQFF; CDR3nt: TGTGCCAGCAGCCTAGGACAGGGCAACAATGAGCAGTTCTTC
d_gene: .; v_gene: TRBV5-8; j_gene: TRBJ2-3; abundance: once; CDR3aa: CASSLGGADTQYF; CDR3nt: TGTGCCAGCAGCTTGGGCGGCGCAGATACGCAGTATTTT
d_gene: .; v_gene: TRBV4-1; j_gene: TRBJ1-5; abundance: .; CDR3aa: CASSQDFRGAGSNQPQHF; CDR3nt: TGCGCCAGCAGCCAAGATTTCAGGGGCGCCGGGTCCAATCAGCCCCAGCATTTT
d_gene: .; v_gene: TRBV30; j_gene: TRBJ1-2; abundance: .; CDR3aa: CAWSLTYGYTF; CDR3nt: TGTGCCTGGAGTCTAACCTATGGCTACACCTTC
d_gene: .; v_gene: TRBV7-6; j_gene: TRBJ2-3; abundance: .; CDR3aa: CASSLTQRGTDTQYF; CDR3nt: TGTGCCAGCAGCTTAACTCAGAGGGGCACAGATACGCAGTATTTT
d_gene: .; v_gene: TRBV29-1; j_gene: TRBJ2-7; abundance: .; CDR3aa: CSVEGANYEQYF; CDR3nt: TGCAGCGTTGAGGGGGCAAACTACGAGCAGTACTTC
d_gene: .; v_gene: TRBV23-1; j_gene: TRBJ2-7; abundance: .; CDR3aa: CASRERGGEQYF; CDR3nt: TGCGCCAGCCGGGAGAGGGGAGGCGAGCAGTACTTC
d_gene: TRBD2; v_gene: TRBV18; j_gene: TRBJ2-3; abundance: .; CDR3aa: CASSPGTSGTTDTQYF; CDR3nt: TGTGCCAGCTCACCCGGTACTAGCGGGACTACAGATACGCAGTATTTT
d_gene: TRBD2; v_gene: TRBV7-9; j_gene: TRBJ2-7; abundance: .; CDR3aa: CASSFSSGKEGEQYF; CDR3nt: TGTGCCAGCAGCTTTTCTAGCGGGAAAGAGGGCGAGCAGTACTTC
d_gene: TRBD2; v_gene: TRBV9; j_gene: TRBJ2-3; abundance: .; CDR3aa: CASSVSGSSTDTQYF; CDR3nt: TGTGCCAGCAGCGTGAGCGGGAGCTCCACAGATACGCAGTATTTT
d_gene: TRBD1; v_gene: TRBV6-6; j_gene: TRBJ1-2; abundance: .; CDR3aa: CASSQGQGASYGYTF; CDR3nt: TGTGCCAGCAGTCAGGGACAGGGGGCGTCCTATGGCTACACCTTC
d_gene: .; v_gene: TRBV10-3; j_gene: TRBJ2-7; abundance: .; CDR3aa: CAISDPSRPGTYEQYF; CDR3nt: TGTGCCATCAGTGACCCTTCGAGACCAGGAACCTACGAGCAGTACTTC
d_gene: .; v_gene: TRBV5-1; j_gene: TRBJ2-7; abundance: .; CDR3aa: CASSIQGREQYF; CDR3nt: TGCGCCAGCAGCATCCAGGGGCGTGAGCAGTACTTC
d_gene: TRBD1; v_gene: TRBV5-1; j_gene: TRBJ2-5; abundance: .; CDR3aa: CASSLRQGEETQYF; CDR3nt: TGCGCCAGCAGCTTGCGGCAGGGGGAAGAGACCCAGTACTTC
d_gene: TRBD1; v_gene: TRBV27; j_gene: TRBJ2-5; abundance: .; CDR3aa: CASSHRTGEETQYF; CDR3nt: TGTGCCAGCAGTCACCGGACAGGGGAGGAGACCCAGTACTTC